This passage covers 4 T cell receptor beta chains from one sample sequenced in a study of blood T cell repertoires in COVID-19. Using immunoSEQ multiplex PCR, the repertoire was profiled, and TCRdb retains in-frame clones only, with some absent. Among about 200,000 clones listed, 87% were seen once. The sample was peripheral blood. The source is a man in his 60s with active or convalescent COVID-19.

The rearrangement links TRBV5-1 to TRBJ2-3; no clear D gene. CDR3 length: 16 amino acids. Deletions cut 0 bases from V and 2 bases from J, with 13 bases between. The germline V gene has CDR1 SGHRS and CDR2 YFSETQ. The CDR3 coding sequence is TGCGCCAGCAGCTTGGGTCTTAGTGACTCCACAGATACGCAGTATTTT. Translated, it gives CASSLGLSDSTDTQYF.

As DNA, the CDR3 is TGTGCCAGCAGCGGATACCGGGACAGGGAGTCTGAAGCTTTCTTT. It codes for CASSGYRDRESEAFF. The V call is TRBV5-4, the J call TRBJ1-1; 9 nucleotides line up with TRBD1. Losses at the gene ends were 4 bases for V and 6 bases for J; bases not matched to a gene: 10. Germline CDR1 reads SGHNT; CDR2 reads YYREEE (reference sequence). This CDR3 spans 15 amino acids.

This chain connects TRBV4-1 to TRBJ1-6; possible D gene TRBD1, 6 bases. This CDR3 has 15 residues. CDR1 is MGHRA, CDR2 YSYEKL, per germline. With 3 bases removed from V and 2 bases from J, the gap between germline ends came to 8 bases. The CDR3: CASSHGQTYNSPLHF. Here the CDR3 DNA reads TGCGCCAGCAGCCATGGACAGACCTATAATTCACCCCTCCACTTT.

The chain carries TRBV6-5 and TRBJ1-4; D is uncertain. This CDR3 has 13 amino acids. CDR1 is MNHEY, CDR2 SVGAGI, per germline. Trimming shortened V by 3 bases and J by 6 bases, and 8 bases separated the two germline ends. The CDR3 coding sequence is TGTGCCAGCAGTTATAACAACCATGAAAAACTGTTTTTT. The encoded protein is CASSYNNHEKLFF.